This T cell receptor beta chain came from a study of CD8 T cells in ankylosing spondylitis. Trimming left V 1 base short and J 8 bases short, with 9 bases between. The CDR3 runs 13 residues. The V gene's germline CDR1 is SGHTA and CDR2 FQGNSA. This clonotype was seen a handful of times. Its cognate antigen is unknown. In TCRdb, the 5' RACE reads were re-called with MiXCR into one record per CDR3 protein. The data show some 800,000 distinct CDR3 sequences, 12% seen once. The study's findings and limits: A TCR beta motif of eight or nine highly homologous variants seemed to mark ankylosing spondylitis blood. From matched ankylosing spondylitis synovial fluid, disease-linked clones were reportedly recovered at significantly enriched levels.

The sequencing sample was made of blood, either unsorted or a sorted T cell fraction (not recorded which). This TCR derives from a male donor with ankylosing spondylitis. The chain couples TRBV7-2 to TRBJ2-1; a weak D match, TRBD1 (5 bases). The CDR3 nucleotides are TGTGCCAGCAGCTTAGTAAGGGGTTATGAGCAGTTCTTC. Translation: CASSLVRGYEQFF.